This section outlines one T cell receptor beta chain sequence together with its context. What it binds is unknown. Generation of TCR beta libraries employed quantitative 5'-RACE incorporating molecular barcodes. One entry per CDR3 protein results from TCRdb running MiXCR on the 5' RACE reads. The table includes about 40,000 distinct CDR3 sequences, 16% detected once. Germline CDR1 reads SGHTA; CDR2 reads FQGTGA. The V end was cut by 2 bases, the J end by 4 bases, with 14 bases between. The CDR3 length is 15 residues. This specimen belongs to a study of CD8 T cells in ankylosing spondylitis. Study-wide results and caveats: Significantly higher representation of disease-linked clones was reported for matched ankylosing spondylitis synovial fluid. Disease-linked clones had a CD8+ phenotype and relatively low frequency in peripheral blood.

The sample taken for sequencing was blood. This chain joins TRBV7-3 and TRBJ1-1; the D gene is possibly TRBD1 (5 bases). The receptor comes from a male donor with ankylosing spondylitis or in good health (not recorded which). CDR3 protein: CASSLGGGRGTEAFF. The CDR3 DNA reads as TGTGCCAGCAGCTTAGGCGGGGGAAGGGGCACTGAAGCTTTCTTT.